A single sample is the source of the 19 T cell receptor beta chains below, sequenced in a study of cytomegalovirus exposure and HLA in healthy donors. The PCR was carried out with 60 Vbeta primers and 13 Jbeta primers. Measured with immunoSEQ multiplex PCR; TCRdb has only the in-frame clones, and not every one. The data show about 150,000 clones, around 74% seen once. Sequencing was done on a sample of PBMCs. The receptors stem from a man aged 18 to 30 in good health and CMV-seronegative.

This chain's CDR3 is CSVEEPRGYGYTF. DNA of the CDR3: TGCAGCGTTGAAGAGCCAAGGGGCTATGGCTACACCTTC. The rearrangement joins TRBV29-1 to TRBJ1-2; D perhaps matches TRBD1 (5 bases). Trimming took off 0 bases at V and 4 bases at J, with 9 bases between the two ends. Per the germline V gene, CDR1 is SQVTM and CDR2 is ANQGSEA. The CDR3 loop spans 13 amino acids. Based on the CDR3 plus reference TRBV29-1 and TRBJ1-2, the full variable domain is SAVISQKPSRDICQRGTSLTIQCQVDSQVTMMFWYRQQPGQSLTLIATANQGSEATYESGFVIDKFPISRPNLTFSTLTVSNMSPEDSSIYLCSVEEPRGYGYTFGSGTRLTVV.

V usage is TRBV5-1 and J usage is TRBJ2-3, with D possibly matching TRBD2 (6 bases). Germline-derived CDR1 and CDR2 are SGHRS and YFSETQ. Between the trimmed V and J ends, which lost 4 bases and 0 bases, there was a span of 12 bases. The CDR3 is 15 amino acids. CDR3 loop: CASSTGDRSTDTQYF. DNA for the CDR3: TGCGCCAGCAGCACGGGGGACCGAAGCACAGATACGCAGTATTTT.

V and J are TRBV4-1 and TRBJ1-1, with 7 bases matching TRBD1. V lost 1 base, J lost 11 bases, and 16 bases stayed unmatched. The CDR3 length is 16 residues. Germline V gene sequence: CDR1 MGHRA, CDR2 YSYEKL. The CDR3 sequence: CASSQAGTAAYRSAFF. The CDR3 DNA reads as TGCGCCAGCAGCCAAGCCGGGACAGCAGCGTATAGGTCGGCTTTCTTT.

This clone was observed a handful of times. V and J are TRBV2 and TRBJ1-1; maybe TRBD1 (6 bases). Germline CDR1 and CDR2: SNHLY and FYNNEI. This CDR3 region has 16 residues. V was clipped by 7 bases and J by 3 bases, with 21 bases between them. The CDR3, as DNA: TGTGCCAGCAACCTAAAGGATGCAGGGGTCCACACTGAAGCTTTCTTT. The encoded protein is CASNLKDAGVHTEAFF.

The chain carries TRBV4-3 and TRBJ2-3; TRBD1 might be the D (5 bases). The germline V gene encodes CDR1 LGHNA and CDR2 YSLEER. V was clipped by 0 bases and J by 3 bases, with 10 bases between them. This CDR3 comprises 15 residues. CDR3 sequence (DNA): TGCGCCAGCAGCCAAGATGGGGCTGGAACAGATACGCAGTATTTT. This translates into CASSQDGAGTDTQYF.

V gene TRBV2 combines with J gene TRBJ1-6, with 10 positions matching TRBD1. After removal of 4 bases from V and 9 bases from J, the junction contained 6 bases not matched to a gene. Germline V gives CDR1 SNHLY, CDR2 FYNNEI. The CDR3 is 15 residues long. CDR3 sequence: CASSVPGQGSSPLHF. CDR3 DNA: TGTGCCAGCAGTGTGCCGGGACAGGGGAGTTCACCCCTCCACTTT.

The genes are TRBV19 and TRBJ2-7; 9 bases agree with TRBD1. CDR3 length equals 15 residues. Germline V CDR1 and CDR2: LNHDA, SQIVND (reference sequence). V lost 2 bases, J lost 2 bases, and 4 bases stayed unmatched. CDR3 in amino acids: CASSILGQGPYEQYF. The CDR3 nucleotides are TGTGCCAGTAGTATATTGGGACAGGGACCCTACGAGCAGTACTTC.

Worth noting for this clone: Other nucleotide sequences from this sample produce the same CDR3. The J gene is TRBJ2-7, the V gene TRBV27, with 8 bases identical to TRBD1. The junction had 5 bases not matched to a gene; V was cut back by 6 bases and J by 7 bases. Germline V gene lookup returns CDR1 MNHEY and CDR2 SMNVEV (reference sequence). The CDR3 contains 12 residues. The CDR3 DNA sequence: TGTGCCAGCAGCTATACAGGGGGAGAGCAGTACTTC. It encodes CASSYTGGEQYF.

The chain combines TRBV6-1 with TRBJ2-1, with D possibly being TRBD2 (6 bases). CDR1 MNHNS and CDR2 SASEGT come from the germline V gene. Deletions cut 5 bases from V and 0 bases from J, with 11 bases between. The CDR3 is made up of 15 amino acids. CDR3 residues: CASSPGLTSYNEQFF. Here the CDR3 DNA reads TGTGCCAGCAGTCCGGGACTGACCTCCTACAATGAGCAGTTCTTC.

The chain has TRBV6-5 and TRBJ1-2; 8 nucleotides align to TRBD1. The CDR3 loop spans 15 amino acids. Trimming cost V 0 bases and J 5 bases; bases outside gene matches: 5. The germline V gene encodes CDR1 MNHEY and CDR2 SVGAGI. The CDR3 loop is CASSYSWTGRYGYTF. The CDR3 DNA is TGTGCCAGCAGTTACTCCTGGACAGGGAGGTATGGCTACACCTTC.

This clone was seen a handful of times. The rearrangement links TRBV9 to TRBJ2-6, with D possibly matching TRBD1 (7 bases). Germline V lookup: CDR1 SGDLS, CDR2 YYNGEE. The CDR3 runs 17 residues. Deletions cut 6 bases from V and 0 bases from J, with 16 bases between. The CDR3 is CASTRRGQRSGANVLTF. The CDR3 DNA sequence: TGTGCCAGCACCCGGCGGGGACAGCGCTCTGGGGCCAACGTCCTGACTTTC.

Comment on this clone: An end of the junction does not agree with germline; a read error may underlie this. Other DNA sequences in the same sample also yield this CDR3. This chain connects TRBV20-1 to TRBJ2-3; TRBD1 matches 8 bases. This CDR3 contains 11 residues. Per germline, CDR1 DFQATT and CDR2 SNEGSKA (reference sequence). As DNA, the CDR3 is TGCAGTGCTAACAGGGGGGATACGCAGTACTTT. It yields the protein CSANRGDTQYF.

V is TRBV27 and J is TRBJ2-3, with TRBD2 matching 11 bases. Unmatched junction bases numbered 18, after V lost 7 bases and J lost 9 bases. Germline V lookup: CDR1 MNHEY, CDR2 SMNVEV (reference sequence). The CDR3 totals 17 residues. CDR3 sequence: CASNPIGTSGPEGTQYF. The CDR3 DNA is TGTGCCAGCAACCCGATCGGGACTAGCGGTCCGGAAGGCACGCAGTATTTT.

CDR3 in DNA: TGCGCCAGCAGCCGGTTAACCGGGACAGTAGCTTTCTTT. Its translation: CASSRLTGTVAFF. The chain recombines TRBV4-3 with TRBJ1-1, with 7 positions matching TRBD1. The CDR3 sequence is 13 residues long. The germline gives CDR1 LGHNA, CDR2 YSLEER. The ends lost 4 bases at V and 10 bases at J; junction bases unmatched: 9.

This clone appeared a few times. This sequence joins TRBV19 and TRBJ1-5; D remains ambiguous. Germline CDR1 LNHDA, CDR2 SQIVND (reference sequence). This CDR3 region has 18 residues. Trimming took off 5 bases at V and 0 bases at J, with 20 bases between the two ends. Written as DNA, the CDR3 is TGTGCCAGTAGTCCCAGTCAGCTTAACTATTATAGCAATCAGCCCCAGCATTTT. Translating gives CASSPSQLNYYSNQPQHF.

CDR3 protein: CASSQESRWYNSPLHF. Here the CDR3 DNA reads TGTGCCAGCAGCCAAGAGAGTCGCTGGTATAATTCACCCCTCCACTTT. The chain carries TRBV14 and TRBJ1-6; no firm D call. This CDR3 is 16 amino acids long. V lost 0 bases and J 4 bases, leaving 10 bases between the germline ends. Germline lookup yields CDR1 SGHDN and CDR2 FVKESK.

The V gene is TRBV14, the J gene TRBJ1-2; D unresolved. CDR3 length: 14 residues. The germline V gene encodes CDR1 SGHDN and CDR2 FVKESK. V gave up 2 bases and J gave up 7 bases, with 14 bases separating them. This CDR3 is CASSQFSRVGGYTF. CDR3 DNA sequence: TGTGCCAGCAGCCAATTTAGCCGGGTTGGTGGCTACACCTTC.

The CDR3 here is CASSLGGGGVEQYF. The DNA for the CDR3 is TGCGCCAGCAGCTTGGGCGGTGGGGGGGTCGAGCAGTACTTC. This sequence joins TRBV5-1 and TRBJ2-7; 7 bases line up with TRBD2. V trimming: 0 bases; J trimming: 6 bases; junction bases outside the gene matches: 6. The CDR3 contains 14 residues. CDR1 and CDR2 (germline): SGHRS, YFSETQ.

The chain employs TRBV27 and TRBJ1-4, with 11 bases identical to TRBD1. Germline CDR1 and CDR2: MNHEY and SMNVEV (reference sequence). This CDR3 region has 14 residues. V trimming: 8 bases; J trimming: 7 bases; junction bases outside the gene matches: 6. The CDR3 nucleotides are TGTGCCAGCGGTAGGACAGGGGGCCGTGAAAAACTGTTTTTT. Encoded protein: CASGRTGGREKLFF.